This TCR beta chain was sequenced in a study of blood T cell repertoires in COVID-19. As for the study in general: Donors in the United States, Italy and Spain gave samples during acute or convalescent COVID-19. Sources were T cells, B-cell-depleted T cells, or PBMCs; the material itself was cDNA or gDNA.

Assay used: immunoSEQ multiplex PCR; TCRdb lists only in-frame clones, some missing. The table records over 90,000 clones, 87% of them present only once. With V trimmed by 3 bases and J by 4 bases, 20 bases remained unmatched. There are 19 residues in the CDR3. Germline V gives CDR1 KGHSH, CDR2 LQKENI. The sample consisted of peripheral blood. The rearrangement links TRBV18 to TRBJ1-1, with TRBD1 matching over 7 bases. This TCR was recovered from a man aged 45 to 65 in a cohort sampled during active COVID-19. The CDR3 loop is CASSPIRQGSTLEVTEAFF. For the CDR3, the DNA is TGTGCCAGCTCACCTATCCGACAGGGTTCTACCCTAGAAGTCACTGAAGCTTTCTTT.